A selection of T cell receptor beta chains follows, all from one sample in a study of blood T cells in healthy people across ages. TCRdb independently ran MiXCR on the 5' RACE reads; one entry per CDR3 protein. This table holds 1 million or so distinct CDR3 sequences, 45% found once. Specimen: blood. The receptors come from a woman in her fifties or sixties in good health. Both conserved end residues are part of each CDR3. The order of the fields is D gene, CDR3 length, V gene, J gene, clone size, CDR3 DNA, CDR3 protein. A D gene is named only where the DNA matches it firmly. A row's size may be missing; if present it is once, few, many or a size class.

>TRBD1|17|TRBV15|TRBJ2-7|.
TGTGCCACCAGCAGAGATCTAGGGACAGGGGGGTCCTACGAGCAGTACTTC
CATSRDLGTGGSYEQYF
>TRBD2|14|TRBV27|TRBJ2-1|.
TGTGCCAGCACCCCTAGCGGGAGAATCTATGAGCAGTTCTTC
CASTPSGRIYEQFF
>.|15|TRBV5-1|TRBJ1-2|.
TGCGCCAGCAGCTTGGGGACAGCTCTTACCTATGGCTACACCTTC
CASSLGTALTYGYTF
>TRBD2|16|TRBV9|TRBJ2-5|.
TGTGCCGGCAGCGTAGTTTCTAGCGGGAGTTGGAATGAGCAGTACTTC
CAGSVVSSGSWNEQYF
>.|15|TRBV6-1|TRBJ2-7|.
TGTGCCAGCAGCGAAGCTAAGGTTTCCTCCTACGAGCAGTACTTC
CASSEAKVSSYEQYF
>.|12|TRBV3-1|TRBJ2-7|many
TGTGCCAGCAGCCAAGCGGTCTACGAGCAGTACTTC
CASSQAVYEQYF
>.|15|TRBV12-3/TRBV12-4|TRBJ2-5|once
TGTGCCAGCAGTCCCCGTCGGGACCCAAGAGAGACCCAGTACTTC
CASSPRRDPRETQYF
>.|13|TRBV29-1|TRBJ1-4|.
TGCAGCGTTGAATATCAGGGAAGTGAAAAACTGTTTTTT
CSVEYQGSEKLFF
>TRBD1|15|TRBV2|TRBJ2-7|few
TGTGCCAGCAGTGCAGAGACAGGGGTATATTTGGAGCAGTACTTC
CASSAETGVYLEQYF
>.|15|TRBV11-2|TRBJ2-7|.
TGTGCCAGCAGCTTAGGCCTGATAAGCCGGGGCGAGCAGTACTTC
CASSLGLISRGEQYF
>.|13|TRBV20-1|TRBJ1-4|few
TGCAGTGCTATGGGAGCAACTAATGAAAAACTGTTTTTT
CSAMGATNEKLFF
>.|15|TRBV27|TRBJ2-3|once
TGTGCCAGCAGTCCACACAGAGCTAGCACAGATACGCAGTATTTT
CASSPHRASTDTQYF
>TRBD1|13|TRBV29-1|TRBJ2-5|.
TGCAGCGTTGAACCAGGGGGCGAAGAGACCCAGTACTTC
CSVEPGGEETQYF
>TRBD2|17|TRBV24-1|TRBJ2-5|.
TGTGCCACCAGTGACAAGAAAACCCTTTGGCTAGCGGGAGAGGGGTACTTC
CATSDKKTLWLAGEGYF
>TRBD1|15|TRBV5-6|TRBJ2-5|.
TGTGCCAGCAGCTTGGGGGACAGGGTCAGGGAGACCCAGTACTTC
CASSLGDRVRETQYF
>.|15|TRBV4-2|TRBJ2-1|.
TGTGCCAGCAGCCCCTCTCCTGAGCGCCCCAATGAGCAGTTCTTC
CASSPSPERPNEQFF
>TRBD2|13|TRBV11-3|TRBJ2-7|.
TGTGCAAGCGGGGTTGGAAGATACAATGAGCAGTACTTC
CASGVGRYNEQYF
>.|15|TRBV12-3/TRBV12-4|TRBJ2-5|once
TGTGCCAGCAGTTTAGCCTCCTTTGGAAGCAATGTGCAGTACTTC
CASSLASFGSNVQYF
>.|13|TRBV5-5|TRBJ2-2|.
TGTGTCAGCAGCCCGTTACCCCAGGGGGAGCTGTTTTTT
CVSSPLPQGELFF
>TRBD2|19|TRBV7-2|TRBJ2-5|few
TGTGCCAGCAGCTTACTGGGGTCGGGACTAGCGGGCGTTAGGGAGACCCAGTACTTC
CASSLLGSGLAGVRETQYF
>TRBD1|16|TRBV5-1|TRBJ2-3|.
TGCGCCAGCAGCTTAGGCAGGGGGCGCATCACAGATACGCAGTATTTT
CASSLGRGRITDTQYF
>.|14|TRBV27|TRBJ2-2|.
TGTGCCAGCAGTTTATGGGGGGATACCGGGGAGCTGTTTTTT
CASSLWGDTGELFF
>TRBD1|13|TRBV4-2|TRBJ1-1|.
TGTGCCAGCAAGGACAGGTCGAACACTGAAGCTTTCTTT
CASKDRSNTEAFF
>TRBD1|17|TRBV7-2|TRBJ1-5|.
TGTGCCAGCGGCTTAGCGGACAGGGCACATAGCAATCAGCCCCAGCATTTT
CASGLADRAHSNQPQHF
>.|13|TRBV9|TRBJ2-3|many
TGTGCCAGCAGCGTAGACAGCACAGATACGCAGTATTTT
CASSVDSTDTQYF
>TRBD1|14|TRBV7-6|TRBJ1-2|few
TGTGCCAGCAGCTCAGATGACAGGGGGTATGGCTACACCTTC
CASSSDDRGYGYTF
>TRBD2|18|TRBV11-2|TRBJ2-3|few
TGTGCCAGCAGCCTGGGGACTAGCCGGAAGTGGGGAACAGATACGCAGTATTTT
CASSLGTSRKWGTDTQYF
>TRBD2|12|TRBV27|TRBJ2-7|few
TGTGCCAGCAGTCACGGGACTAGCGGGCTTTACTTC
CASSHGTSGLYF
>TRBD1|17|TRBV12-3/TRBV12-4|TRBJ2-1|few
TGTGCCAGCAGTTTTACCTTGGGACAGGGCTCCTACAATGAGCAGTTCTTC
CASSFTLGQGSYNEQFF
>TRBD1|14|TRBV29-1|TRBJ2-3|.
TGCAGCGTTAGACAGGGCACCTACACAGATACGCAGTATTTT
CSVRQGTYTDTQYF
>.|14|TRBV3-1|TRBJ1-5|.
TGTGCCAGCAGCCAAGAGGGTCAGAATCAGCCCCAGCATTTT
CASSQEGQNQPQHF
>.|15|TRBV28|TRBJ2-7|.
TGTGCCAGCAGCCCCGAGGCCCTCGGCAACTACGAGCAGTACTTC
CASSPEALGNYEQYF
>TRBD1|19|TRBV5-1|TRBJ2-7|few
TGCGCCAGCAGGTTTGGGGATATGGGACAGATGAGCTCCTACAATGAGCAGTACTTC
CASRFGDMGQMSSYNEQYF
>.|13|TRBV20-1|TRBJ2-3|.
TGCAGTGCCAAGCATGAGGCCACAGATACGCAGTATTTT
CSAKHEATDTQYF
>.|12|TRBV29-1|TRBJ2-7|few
TGCAGCGTTGTAGACCGAACCTACGAGCAGTACTTC
CSVVDRTYEQYF
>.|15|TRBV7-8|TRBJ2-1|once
TGTGCCAGCAGCTCTGGTACCGCGTCCTACAATGAGCAGTTCTTC
CASSSGTASYNEQFF
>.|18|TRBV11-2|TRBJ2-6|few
TGTGCCAGCAGCCTTACCGGGACGCCAAAATCTGGGGCCAACGTCCTGACTTTT
CASSLTGTPKSGANVLTF
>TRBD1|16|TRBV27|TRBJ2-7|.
TGTGCCAGCAGTAGGACAGGGGGCGTCCGTCTCTACGAGCAGTACTTC
CASSRTGGVRLYEQYF
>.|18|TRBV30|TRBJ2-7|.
TGTGCCTGGAGTGTAAAGGGGAAGGGTAGCACAAAAACCTACGAGCAGTACTTC
CAWSVKGKGSTKTYEQYF
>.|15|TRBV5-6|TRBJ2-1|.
TGTGCCAGCAGCACAGGAGACAGCTCCTACAATGAGCAGTTCTTC
CASSTGDSSYNEQFF
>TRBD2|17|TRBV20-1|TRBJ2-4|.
TGCAGTGCTAGCTTAGCGGGAGTAACCTTAGCCAAAAACATTCAGTACTTC
CSASLAGVTLAKNIQYF
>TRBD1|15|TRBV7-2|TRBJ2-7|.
TGTGCCAGCAGCTCCGGACAGGGGGCGCCCTACGAGCAGTACTTC
CASSSGQGAPYEQYF
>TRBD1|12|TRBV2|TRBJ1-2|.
TGTGCCACCCAGGGACAGGGCAGTGGCTACACCTTC
CATQGQGSGYTF
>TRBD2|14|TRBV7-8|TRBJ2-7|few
TGTGCCAGCAGCTTAAATGCGGGAGAGTCCGAGCAGTACTTC
CASSLNAGESEQYF
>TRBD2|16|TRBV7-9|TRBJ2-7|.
TGTGCCAGCAGCCCACCATCCGGGACTAGCACCTACGAGCAGTACTTC
CASSPPSGTSTYEQYF
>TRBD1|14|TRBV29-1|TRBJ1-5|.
TGCAGCGTTGACATTGCAGGGGGCTTTCAGCCCCAGCATTTT
CSVDIAGGFQPQHF
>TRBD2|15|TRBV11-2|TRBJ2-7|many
TGTGCCAGCAGCTTAGAGGTGCGGGAGTTGGACGAGCAGTACTTC
CASSLEVRELDEQYF
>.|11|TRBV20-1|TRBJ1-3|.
TGCAGTGCTAGAGCCGGAAACACCATATATTTT
CSARAGNTIYF
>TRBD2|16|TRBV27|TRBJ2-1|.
TGTGCCAGCAGTTCCAAGACTAGCGGGAGATGGAATGAGCAGTTCTTC
CASSSKTSGRWNEQFF
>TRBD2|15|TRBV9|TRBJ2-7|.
TGTGCCAGCAGCGTAGGAAGCGGGAGAACCTACGAGCAGTACTTC
CASSVGSGRTYEQYF
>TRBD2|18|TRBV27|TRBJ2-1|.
TGTGCCAGCAGTTTATCGAATCTCCGGGAGGGGAGGCACAATGAGCAGTTCTTC
CASSLSNLREGRHNEQFF
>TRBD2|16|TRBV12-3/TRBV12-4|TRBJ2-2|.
TGTGCCAGCAGTTTTGCTAGCGGTATGAACACCGGGGAGCTGTTTTTT
CASSFASGMNTGELFF
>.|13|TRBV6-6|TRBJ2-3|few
TGTGCCAGCTCTACTAGCCCCACAGATACGCAGTATTTT
CASSTSPTDTQYF
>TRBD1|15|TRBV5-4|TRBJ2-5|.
TGTGCCAGCAGCTTGGTGGCAGGGGGATGGAATGAGCAGTACTTC
CASSLVAGGWNEQYF
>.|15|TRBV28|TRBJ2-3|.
TGTGCCAGCAGACCAGGGGGGGGGAGGACAGAGACGCAGTATTTT
CASRPGGGRTETQYF